Each of the 15 T cell receptor beta chains below was sequenced from the same sample in a study of T cell changes during pregnancy in multiple sclerosis. The protocol was immunoSEQ multiplex PCR, while the TCRdb copy is restricted to in-frame clones and leaves out a portion. The data show about 100,000 clones, with around nine tenths seen just once and more than 0.95% held by the top ten. Sequencing used peripheral blood, obtained in the second trimester of pregnancy. Receptor source: a female donor with multiple sclerosis, enrolled in a pregnancy study.

V gene TRBV7-2 combines with J gene TRBJ2-5; D possibly corresponds to TRBD1 (5 bases). Germline V CDR1 and CDR2: SGHTA, FQGNSA. CDR3 size: 16 residues. The V and J ends lost 1 base and 2 bases respectively, with 14 bases between them. The CDR3 DNA reads as TGTGCCAGCAGCTTAGGCTCAGGGTTTAGGCAAGAGACCCAGTACTTC. Translated, it gives CASSLGSGFRQETQYF.

This sequence joins TRBV6-1 and TRBJ2-5; 10 bases fit TRBD2. Germline CDR1 and CDR2: MNHNS and SASEGT. V trimming: 8 bases; J trimming: 5 bases; junction bases outside the gene matches: 2. This CDR3 is 12 amino acids long. The CDR3 nucleotides are TGTGCCAGCGGGGGACTAGCGGAGACCCAGTACTTC. Translated: CASGGLAETQYF.

The chain joins TRBV2 to TRBJ2-4; D gene ambiguous. The CDR3 spans 11 residues. Germline lookup yields CDR1 SNHLY and CDR2 FYNNEI. V lost 5 bases to trimming and J lost 5 bases, with 4 bases between them. The CDR3 spells CASSLENIQYF. For the CDR3, the DNA is TGTGCCAGCAGTCTAGAAAACATTCAGTACTTC.

The chain has TRBV29-1 and TRBJ2-7; no reliable D call. With 6 bases removed from V and 9 bases from J, the gap between germline ends came to 12 bases. Looked up from germline, CDR1 is SQVTM and CDR2 is ANQGSEA. There are 10 residues in the CDR3. CDR3 DNA sequence: TGCAGCGTAGCTGAAGATCGGCAGTACTTC. This codes for CSVAEDRQYF.

The chain combines TRBV30 with TRBJ1-2, with D tentatively TRBD1 (5 bases). Germline V gene data show CDR1 as GTSNPN and CDR2 as SVGIG (reference sequence). The CDR3 length is 14 residues. Trimming cost V 4 bases and J 8 bases, with 20 bases left between them. DNA for the CDR3: TGTGCCTGGACCCGCCTCGGGGGGGTAGAGGGCTACACCTTC. It is translated as CAWTRLGGVEGYTF.

V usage is TRBV13 and J usage is TRBJ1-1; a possible D gene is TRBD1 (6 bases). Germline V lookup: CDR1 PRHDT, CDR2 FYEKMQ (reference sequence). The V gene lost 5 bases and the J gene lost 4 bases, with 14 bases spanning the gap. The length of the CDR3 is 14 residues. The CDR3 sequence is CASSIQGWSTEAFF. Here the CDR3 DNA reads TGTGCCAGCAGCATTCAGGGGTGGAGCACTGAAGCTTTCTTT.

In this sample, this clone turned up once. The genes are TRBV15 and TRBJ2-7; TRBD1 is a possible D gene (6 bases). The CDR3 has 13 residues. Germline loops: CDR1 LNHNV, CDR2 YYDKDF (reference sequence). The V gene lost 8 bases and the J gene lost 0 bases, with 11 bases spanning the gap. The CDR3 DNA follows: TGTGCCACCGCTTACAGGGACTCCTACGAGCAGTACTTC. Encoded protein: CATAYRDSYEQYF.

J is TRBJ2-5 and V is TRBV2; no clear D. CDR3 size: 13 residues. Germline CDR1 is SNHLY and CDR2 is FYNNEI. Trimming shortened V by 4 bases and J by 1 base, and 7 bases separated the two germline ends. CDR3 residues: CASSGRIQETQYF. The CDR3 DNA is TGTGCCAGCAGTGGGCGGATCCAAGAGACCCAGTACTTC.

The V gene is TRBV6-1, the J gene TRBJ1-2, with 12 bases identical to TRBD1. The CDR3 covers 17 residues. Germline V CDR1 and CDR2: MNHNS, SASEGT. J lost 7 bases, V lost 3 bases, and 12 bases had no gene match. The CDR3 DNA sequence: TGTGCCAGCAGTGACCGCAGCCGGGACAGGGGGCGTCTTGGCTACACCTTC. Protein sequence: CASSDRSRDRGRLGYTF.

The chain uses TRBV6-1 and TRBJ1-1; D is ambiguous. Per germline, CDR1 MNHNS and CDR2 SASEGT. There are 11 residues in the CDR3. Trimming left V 3 bases short and J 8 bases short, with 7 bases between. The CDR3 region has the DNA TGTGCCAGCAGTGAGCGGTCAGAAGCTTTCTTT. Amino acids: CASSERSEAFF.

The chain uses TRBV5-4 and TRBJ2-5; 7 nucleotides align to TRBD2. V shed 1 base and J 1 base; nucleotides not matched to a gene: 4. Germline CDR1 reads SGHNT; CDR2 reads YYREEE (reference sequence). The CDR3 spans 15 residues. The CDR3 sequence is CASSLRRELQETQYF. The CDR3 nucleotides are TGTGCCAGCAGCTTGAGGCGGGAGCTCCAAGAGACCCAGTACTTC.

The rearrangement uses TRBV5-1 and TRBJ1-1, with 8 bases aligning to TRBD1. The CDR3 is made up of 15 amino acids. V lost 0 bases and J lost 1; bases outside the gene matches: 2. Germline CDR1 reads SGHRS; CDR2 reads YFSETQ. CDR3 amino acids: CASSLAGTGNTEAFF. The DNA of the CDR3 is TGCGCCAGCAGCTTGGCGGGGACAGGGAACACTGAAGCTTTCTTT.

In its sample, this clone was seen a few times. The chain is built from TRBV9 and TRBJ2-7, with a weak D call TRBD2 (7 bases). The V end lost 3 bases, the J end lost 3 bases, and 16 bases lay between the germline ends. The CDR3 consists of 15 residues. Germline V gene sequence: CDR1 SGDLS, CDR2 YYNGEE. CDR3 in DNA: TGTGCCAGCAGCGGGGGTGCGGGGGCCCGCTACGAGCAGTACTTC. This codes for CASSGGAGARYEQYF.

The V and J genes are TRBV11-2 and TRBJ1-4; possible D gene TRBD1, 5 bases. Germline lookup yields CDR1 SGHAT and CDR2 FQNNGV. Trimming took off 5 bases at V and 6 bases at J, with 16 bases between the two ends. The CDR3 loop spans 15 amino acids. In nucleotides, the CDR3 is TGTGCCAGCAGCCTCTCCCGACAGCATTATGAAAAACTGTTTTTT. This codes for CASSLSRQHYEKLFF.

The rearrangement joins TRBV5-5 to TRBJ1-1, with D possibly matching TRBD1 (6 bases). Per the germline V gene, CDR1 is SGHKS and CDR2 is YYEKEE (reference sequence). This CDR3 is built from 15 residues. Trimming took off 4 bases at V and 0 bases at J, with 13 bases between the two ends. The CDR3 loop reads CASSPRRQVNTEAFF. The CDR3 DNA reads TGTGCCAGCAGCCCGAGAAGACAGGTGAACACTGAAGCTTTCTTT.